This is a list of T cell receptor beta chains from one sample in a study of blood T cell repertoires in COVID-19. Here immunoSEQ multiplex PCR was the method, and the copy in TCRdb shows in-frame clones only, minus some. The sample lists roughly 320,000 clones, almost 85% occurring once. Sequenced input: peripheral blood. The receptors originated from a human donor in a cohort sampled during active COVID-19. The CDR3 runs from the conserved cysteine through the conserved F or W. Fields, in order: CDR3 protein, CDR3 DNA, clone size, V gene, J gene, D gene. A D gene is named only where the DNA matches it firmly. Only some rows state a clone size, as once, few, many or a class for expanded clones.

cdr3_aa: CAWSGMGNTEAFF; cdr3_nt: TGTGCCTGGAGTGGAATGGGCAACACTGAAGCTTTCTTT; clone_size: -; v_call: TRBV30; j_call: TRBJ1-1; d_call: -
cdr3_aa: CASSFSGGAADTQYF; cdr3_nt: TGTGCCAGCAGCTTCTCCGGGGGGGCAGCAGATACGCAGTATTTT; clone_size: -; v_call: TRBV5-8; j_call: TRBJ2-3; d_call: TRBD2
cdr3_aa: CASRPEGSYGYTF; cdr3_nt: TGTGCCAGCAGGCCTGAAGGGAGCTATGGCTACACCTTC; clone_size: -; v_call: TRBV28; j_call: TRBJ1-2; d_call: -
cdr3_aa: CASSQAGGLYEQYF; cdr3_nt: TGCGCCAGCAGTCAAGCGGGGGGGCTCTACGAGCAGTACTTC; clone_size: -; v_call: TRBV10-2; j_call: TRBJ2-7; d_call: TRBD2
cdr3_aa: CASSEHPGGTGELFF; cdr3_nt: TGTGCCAGCAGTGAACACCCGGGGGGCACCGGGGAGCTGTTTTTT; clone_size: -; v_call: TRBV2; j_call: TRBJ2-2; d_call: TRBD2
cdr3_aa: CASSGRTGGFTEAFF; cdr3_nt: TGCGCCAGCAGCGGACGGACAGGGGGCTTCACTGAAGCTTTCTTT; clone_size: -; v_call: TRBV5-1; j_call: TRBJ1-1; d_call: TRBD1
cdr3_aa: CAISPGTDTEAFF; cdr3_nt: TGTGCCATCAGCCCCGGGACAGACACTGAAGCTTTCTTT; clone_size: -; v_call: TRBV10-3; j_call: TRBJ1-1; d_call: TRBD1
cdr3_aa: CASSIGGNLNTDTQYF; cdr3_nt: TGTGCCAGTAGTATCGGAGGCAACCTTAACACAGATACGCAGTATTTT; clone_size: -; v_call: TRBV19; j_call: TRBJ2-3; d_call: -
cdr3_aa: CASSLAASDSPLHF; cdr3_nt: TGTGCCAGCAGCTTAGCCGCGTCCGATTCACCCCTCCACTTT; clone_size: -; v_call: TRBV7-9; j_call: TRBJ1-6; d_call: -
cdr3_aa: CATSDLWHEQFF; cdr3_nt: TGTGCCACCAGTGATTTGTGGCACGAGCAGTTCTTC; clone_size: -; v_call: TRBV24-1; j_call: TRBJ2-1; d_call: -
cdr3_aa: CATSDPAGPAYF; cdr3_nt: TGTGCCACCAGTGATCCCGCGGGGCCGGCCTACTTC; clone_size: -; v_call: TRBV24-1; j_call: TRBJ2-4; d_call: -
cdr3_aa: CASSQEGQGVRMGEQFF; cdr3_nt: TGCGCCAGCAGCCAAGAGGGGCAGGGGGTTCGGATGGGTGAGCAGTTCTTC; clone_size: -; v_call: TRBV4-1; j_call: TRBJ2-1; d_call: TRBD1
cdr3_aa: CASSVGVNQPQHF; cdr3_nt: TGTGCCAGCAGCGTCGGGGTAAATCAGCCCCAGCATTTT; clone_size: once; v_call: TRBV9; j_call: TRBJ1-5; d_call: -
cdr3_aa: CASSFRTGGSGELFF; cdr3_nt: TGTGCCAGCAGCTTCCGGACAGGGGGCTCCGGGGAGCTGTTTTTT; clone_size: -; v_call: TRBV7-2; j_call: TRBJ2-2; d_call: TRBD1
cdr3_aa: CASSTSSGAYEQYF; cdr3_nt: TGTGCCAGCAGCACCTCTAGCGGGGCCTACGAGCAGTACTTC; clone_size: -; v_call: TRBV11-1; j_call: TRBJ2-7; d_call: TRBD2
cdr3_aa: CASSVRQGHNSPLHF; cdr3_nt: TGTGCCAGCAGCGTCAGACAGGGCCATAATTCACCCCTCCACTTT; clone_size: -; v_call: TRBV6-5; j_call: TRBJ1-6; d_call: TRBD1